The 8 T cell receptor beta chains below all came from one sample that was sequenced in a study of identical twins. TCRdb processed the 5' RACE reads anew with MiXCR; each CDR3 protein has one entry. The data show a few hundred thousand distinct CDR3 sequences, with about 8% seen just once and less than 4% held by the top ten. The same data also contributed to another study, on yellow fever vaccine responses in identical twins.

The sequenced material came from CD8+ T cells sorted from blood. The receptors shown here come from a woman between 18 and 29 years old in good health.

V and J are TRBV20-1 and TRBJ2-3, with D maybe TRBD2 (6 bases). With 0 bases removed from V and 0 bases from J, the gap between germline ends came to 13 bases. CDR1 and CDR2 (germline): DFQATT, SNEGSKA (reference sequence). This CDR3 is 16 amino acids long. This chain's CDR3 is CSARDYGGASTDTQYF. The CDR3 DNA reads as TGCAGTGCTAGAGATTACGGCGGGGCTAGCACAGATACGCAGTATTTT.

The chain recombines TRBV6-6 with TRBJ2-3, with no clear D. The CDR3 runs 13 residues. Germline-derived CDR1 and CDR2 are MNHNY and SVGAGI (reference sequence). Trimming removed 6 bases at V and 4 bases at J, with 11 bases between. CDR3 sequence: CASSPLLADTQYF. DNA for the CDR3: TGTGCCAGCAGCCCCCTCCTGGCAGATACGCAGTATTTT.

This clonotype was picked up a small number of times. The chain employs TRBV6-5 and TRBJ2-7; the D gene is possibly TRBD2 (6 bases). Germline V gene sequence: CDR1 MNHEY, CDR2 SVGAGI. CDR3 length: 15 residues. Trimming cost V 2 bases and J 4 bases, with 15 bases left between them. CDR3 amino acids: CASSYTRGDEYEQYF. CDR3 DNA sequence: TGTGCCAGCAGTTACACGCGCGGGGATGAGTACGAGCAGTACTTC.

This clonotype was seen more than once but under ten times. The chain links TRBV27 to TRBJ2-7; D might be TRBD1 (6 bases). Germline CDR1 MNHEY, CDR2 SMNVEV (reference sequence). V dropped 5 bases and J dropped 1 base, with 12 bases sitting between them. CDR3 length equals 14 residues. Here the CDR3 DNA reads TGTGCCAGCAGTCCCCCGGACAGATCCTACGAGCAGTACTTC. Translating it yields CASSPPDRSYEQYF.

Remarks on this clonotype: This may be a read error, as it is one base from a much larger clone. The chain recombines TRBV4-3 with TRBJ2-7; D unclear. This CDR3 is 15 amino acids long. Germline V gene data show CDR1 as LGHNA and CDR2 as YSLEER. The germline V and J ends were trimmed by 1 base and 3 bases, with 13 bases remaining between them. The CDR3, as DNA: TGCGCCAGCAGCCAAGTTTTGTCTAACGGCTACGAGCAGTACTTC. This gives the protein CASSQVLSNGYEQYF.

This clonotype was seen a few times. CDR3 DNA sequence: TGCAGTGCGCAAACCGGGACTAGCGGGCTACGAGTAGGGGATGAGCAGTTCTTC. It specifies CSAQTGTSGLRVGDEQFF. The chain is built from TRBV20-1 and TRBJ2-1; 12 positions agree with TRBD2. CDR3 length: 18 residues. The V and J ends lost 6 bases and 8 bases, in that order; junction bases with no gene match: 20. In germline, CDR1 is DFQATT, CDR2 SNEGSKA (reference sequence).

The chain joins TRBV7-9 to TRBJ1-1, with a possible D match to TRBD1 (6 bases). CDR1 is SEHNR, CDR2 FQNEAQ, per germline (reference sequence). Trimming removed 5 bases at V and 2 bases at J, with 12 bases between. The CDR3 consists of 14 residues. The CDR3 spells CASSPQGGNTEAFF. The CDR3, as DNA: TGTGCCAGCAGCCCACAGGGTGGTAACACTGAAGCTTTCTTT.

By frequency in the sample, this clonotype is medium-sized. The chain recombines TRBV15 with TRBJ2-3, with 12 bases identical to TRBD2. V was clipped by 5 bases and J by 2 bases; unmatched bases: 2. This CDR3 contains 15 residues. Germline CDR1 and CDR2: LNHNV and YYDKDF (reference sequence). This CDR3 reads CATSASGGATDTQYF. Here the CDR3 DNA reads TGTGCCACCAGCGCTAGCGGGGGGGCCACAGATACGCAGTATTTT. Using reference TRBV15 and TRBJ2-3 for the parts outside the CDR3, the full variable domain is DAMVIQNPRYQVTQFGKPVTLSCSQTLNHNVMYWYQQKSSQAPKLLFHYYDKDFNNEADTPDNFQSRRPNTSFCFLDIRSPGLGDTAMYLCATSASGGATDTQYFGPGTRLTVL.